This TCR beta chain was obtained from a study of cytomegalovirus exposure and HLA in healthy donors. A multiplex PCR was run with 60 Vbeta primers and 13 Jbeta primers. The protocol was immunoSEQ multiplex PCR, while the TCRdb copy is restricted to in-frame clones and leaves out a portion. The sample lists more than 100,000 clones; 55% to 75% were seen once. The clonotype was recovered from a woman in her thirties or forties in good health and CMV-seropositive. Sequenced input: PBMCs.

CDR3 nucleotide sequence: TGTGCCAGCAGCTTAGTGAAAAGTCAGGGAATGAATCAGCCCCAGCATTTT. Translated, it gives CASSLVKSQGMNQPQHF. The rearrangement links TRBV11-3 to TRBJ1-5, with D possibly TRBD1 on 5 matching bases. Trimming pared 1 base from V and 4 bases from J, leaving 17 bases between. Germline loops: CDR1 SGHNT, CDR2 YENEEA. This CDR3 comprises 17 residues.